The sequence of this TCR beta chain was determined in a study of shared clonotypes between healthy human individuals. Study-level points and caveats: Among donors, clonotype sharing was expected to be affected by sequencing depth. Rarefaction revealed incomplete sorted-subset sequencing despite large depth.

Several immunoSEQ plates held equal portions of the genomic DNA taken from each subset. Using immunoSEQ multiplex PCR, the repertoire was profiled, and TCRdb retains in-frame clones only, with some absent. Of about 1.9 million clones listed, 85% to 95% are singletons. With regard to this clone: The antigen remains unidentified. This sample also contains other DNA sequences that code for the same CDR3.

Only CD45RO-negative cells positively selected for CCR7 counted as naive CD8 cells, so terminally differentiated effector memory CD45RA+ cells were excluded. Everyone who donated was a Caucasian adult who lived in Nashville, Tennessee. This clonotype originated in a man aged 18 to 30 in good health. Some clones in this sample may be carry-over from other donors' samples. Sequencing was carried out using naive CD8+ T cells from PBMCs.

The CDR3, as DNA: TGTGCCAGCAGCCCAGGGGGCTACGAGCAGTACTTC. This translates into CASSPGGYEQYF. The chain links TRBV28 to TRBJ2-7, with 7 bases fitting TRBD1. Trimming at V came to 6 bases and at J to 3 bases, leaving 2 bases not matched to a gene. CDR3 length: 12 residues. From germline, CDR1 is MDHEN and CDR2 SYDVKM.